Here is one T cell receptor (beta chain) with its context. Its antigen target is currently unknown. Base qualities are not recorded, but no much larger clone differs from it by a single base. Library creation used the immunoSEQ multiplex PCR assay. The published analysis was carried out like this. To diagnose cytomegalovirus status from the catalog of TCR beta chain sequences, a statistical classification framework was built. In its TCRdb copy, this immuneACCESS table keeps in-frame sequences only and misses some clones. Where compared with another copy, unresolved V genes explain less than half of these, and the others have no known cause. V, J and clone size were drawn from that table, and D and trimming were deduced from the DNA. The sample has about 110,000 clones on record, around 82% of them singletons. Of the sample, over 2.5% is held by the ten largest clones. This sample stems from a study of cytomegalovirus exposure and HLA in healthy donors (dated by TCRdb to about 2017). For the study in its entirety: A later analysis indicated that the 90 to 150 validation repertoires were generated on the platform also employed for the approximately 700 repertoires of the first cohort. Besides the first cohort of 550 to 750 subjects, a separate validation cohort made up of 120 different subjects was used. The study was designed to test whether signatures of past pathogen exposure could be identified by cataloging public T cell receptors. To predict cytomegalovirus infection status, the study combined high-throughput TCR immunosequencing, statistical association of individual TCRs with disease status, and machine learning.

Reading from cysteine to phenylalanine, the CDR3 counts 16 amino acids. Only the CDR3 DNA stays, 48 bases, in frame from base 1. Based on the germline V gene, the CDR1 and CDR2 sequences are SGDLS and YYNGEE. V lost 0 bases and J lost 5 bases, and the count of bases not matched to a germline gene is 5. General study outcomes and caveats: While some public TCRs were present in many individuals, most TCR sequences turned up only very rarely across donors. Of the cluster scores, 85% to 95% were above 0 in a later analysis, which found that TCRs clustered in the first cohort also tended to co-occur in the approximately 110 validation repertoires. The validation cohort had no HLA typing available for a later analysis, so co-occurrence within that cohort was assessed over all 120 or so repertoires. It was suggested by the authors that the approach could potentially be generalized to other disease states and immunological phenotypes. In the study, approximately 160 TCR beta chains were listed as associated with cytomegalovirus. The classifier was reported to diagnose cytomegalovirus status with high specificity and sensitivity in both the original cohort and the validation cohort. A few of the identified cytomegalovirus-associated TCR beta chains were confirmed in vitro to be specific for cytomegalovirus antigens.

Donors formed part of the validation cohort, which comprised 95 to 150 subjects and was distinct from the first cohort of several hundred subjects. Recombination joined TRBV9 with TRBJ2-2; 9 bases in between match TRBD2. Sequencing input: PBMCs. This clonotype was sampled from a woman younger than 35 in good health and CMV-seronegative. The nucleotide sequence reads as follows: TGTGCCAGCAGCGTAGAAGCGGGGGGCCCAACCGGGGAGCTGTTTTTT. It specifies CASSVEAGGPTGELFF.